The rows below give T cell receptor beta chains drawn from one sample of a study of T cell responses to AZD1222 COVID-19 vaccine. Here immunoSEQ multiplex PCR was the method, and the copy in TCRdb shows in-frame clones only, minus some. Here the sample spans 130,000 to 150,000 clones, about 87% being singletons. Source: peripheral blood, taken on day 0 of AZD1222 vaccination. The receptors were sampled from an adult in good health. Both conserved end residues are part of each CDR3. The D gene is left open where the match is weak. Not all rows give a size; the values are once, few, many and, for expanded clones, a class.

CASSFRRGYTF	TGTGCCAGCAGTTTCAGAAGGGGCTACACCTTC	.	TRBV12-3/TRBV12-4	TRBJ1-2	.
CSVDPTGPFVGYTF	TGCAGCGTTGATCCGACGGGACCCTTCGTTGGCTACACCTTC	.	TRBV29-1	TRBJ1-2	once
CASSPGGNTIYF	TGTGCCAGCAGCCCCGGAGGAAACACCATATATTTT	.	TRBV11-3	TRBJ1-3	.
CASSEAAQAGGYEQYF	TGTGCCAGCAGTGAAGCCGCACAGGCCGGGGGGTACGAGCAGTACTTC	TRBD2	TRBV2	TRBJ2-7	once
CASSPGGGAGQPQHF	TGTGCCAGCAGCCCGGGGGGGGGTGCTGGTCAGCCCCAGCATTTT	.	TRBV4-2	TRBJ1-5	.
CATRDYLSYEQYF	TGTGCCACCAGGGACTACCTCTCCTACGAGCAGTACTTC	TRBD2	TRBV6-5	TRBJ2-7	.
CASRRPNANYGYTF	TGTGCCAGCAGAAGGCCAAACGCTAACTATGGCTACACCTTC	.	TRBV6-5	TRBJ1-2	.
CASSIDPLAGEFSGANVLTF	TGTGCCAGTAGTATAGATCCACTAGCGGGGGAATTCTCTGGGGCCAACGTCCTGACTTTC	TRBD2	TRBV19	TRBJ2-6	.
CASSPPDRGNEKLFF	TGTGCCAGCTCACCACCGGACAGGGGGAATGAAAAACTGTTTTTT	TRBD1	TRBV18	TRBJ1-4	.
CASSRNRGNTEAFF	TGTGCCAGCAGCCGGAACAGGGGCAATACTGAAGCTTTCTTT	TRBD1	TRBV16	TRBJ1-1	.
CASSFGAGNTEAFF	TGTGCCAGCAGCTTTGGGGCAGGGAACACTGAAGCTTTCTTT	.	TRBV5-4	TRBJ1-1	few